The present TCR beta chain was sequenced within a study of shared clonotypes between healthy human individuals. General study results and limits: The low donor count limited represented genetic and exposure-history diversity.

For this clone: As yet, its antigen is unknown.

The CDR3 sequence is 14 residues long. Germline V lookup: CDR1 LNHDA, CDR2 SQIVND (reference sequence). The V gene end was trimmed by 2 bases and the J gene end by 10 bases; junction bases not matched to a gene: 8. Recent acute infections and vaccinations were absent in the healthy HIV-negative adult donors. Here immunoSEQ multiplex PCR was the method, and the copy in TCRdb shows in-frame clones only, minus some. Seen here are fewer than 650,000 clones, 75% to 85% observed once, and the top ten hold 10% to 15%. This sequence originates from a woman aged 40 to 55 in good health. Some clones in this sample may be carry-over from other donors' samples. Sequenced sample: PBMCs. The chain couples TRBV19 to TRBJ2-1; TRBD2 matches at 7 bases. CDR3 bases: TGTGCCAGTAGTATAACGGGAGGCCGTACCGAGCAGTTCTTC. Translating it yields CASSITGGRTEQFF.